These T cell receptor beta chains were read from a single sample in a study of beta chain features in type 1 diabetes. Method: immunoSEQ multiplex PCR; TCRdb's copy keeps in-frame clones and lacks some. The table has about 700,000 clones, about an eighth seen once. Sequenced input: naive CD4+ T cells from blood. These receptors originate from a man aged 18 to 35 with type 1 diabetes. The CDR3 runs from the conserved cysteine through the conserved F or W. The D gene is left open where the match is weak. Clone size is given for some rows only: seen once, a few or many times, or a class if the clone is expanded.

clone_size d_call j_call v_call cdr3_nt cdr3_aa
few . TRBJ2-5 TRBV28 TGTGCCAGCAGTTTCATAGAGACCCAGTACTTC CASSFIETQYF
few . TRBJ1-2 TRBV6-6 TGTGCCAGCACTCTCGATGACTTCTTCGGCTACACCTTC CASTLDDFFGYTF
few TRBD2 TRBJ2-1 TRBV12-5 TGTGCTAGTGGTTTGGCCAGCGGGGGGATTCACAATGAGCAGTTCTTC CASGLASGGIHNEQFF
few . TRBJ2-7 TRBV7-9 TGTGCCAGCAGCTTACCCGTCCTTTCGAGCTTCGAGCAGTACTTC CASSLPVLSSFEQYF
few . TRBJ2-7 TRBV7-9 TGTGCCAGCTTGGACCGACAGTCCTACGAGCAGTACTTC CASLDRQSYEQYF
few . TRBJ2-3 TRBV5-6 TGTGCCAGCAGCCAAGAGGGGAATCCTAGCACAGATACGCAGTATTTT CASSQEGNPSTDTQYF
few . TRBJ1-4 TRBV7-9 TGTGCCAGCAGGCCGGAGCAATACACCAATGAAAAACTGTTTTTT CASRPEQYTNEKLFF
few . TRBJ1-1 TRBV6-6 TGTGCCAGCAGTTACGTTGGGGAGAACACTGAAGCTTTCTTT CASSYVGENTEAFF
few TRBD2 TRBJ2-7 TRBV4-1 TGCGCCAGCAGCCAAACGGGGACTAGCGGCGCGGGGGAGCAGTACTTC CASSQTGTSGAGEQYF
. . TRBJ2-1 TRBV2 TGTGCCAGCACCAGGACCGTTGAGCAGTTCTTC CASTRTVEQFF
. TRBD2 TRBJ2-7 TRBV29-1 TGCAGCGTTGAACTAGCGGGTCTTTCCTACGAGCAGTACTTC CSVELAGLSYEQYF
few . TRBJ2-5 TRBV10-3 TGTGCCATCAGTGGGGGGCTGGGAGAGACCCAGTACTTC CAISGGLGETQYF
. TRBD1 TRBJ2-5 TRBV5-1 TGCGCCAGCAGCCAGGGACAGCAAGAGACCCAGTACTTC CASSQGQQETQYF